These 21 T cell receptor beta chains came from one sample sequenced in a study of a mutant IDH1 vaccine in newly diagnosed glioma. Time point denoted: week 11, during vaccination. Vaccine doses each comprised 300 ug of mutant IDH1 20-mer peptide, with topical imiquimod. Method: immunoSEQ multiplex PCR; TCRdb's copy keeps in-frame clones and lacks some. Of approximately 61,000 clones in the sample, around 80% were seen once. No antigens are known for them. Sequences were derived from PBMCs, sampled from a glioma patient whose treatment included an IDH1 peptide vaccine. The receptors stem from a man aged 50 or older with glioma.

V usage is TRBV10-3 and J usage is TRBJ2-5; D unclear. Trimming pared 4 bases from V and 2 bases from J, leaving 8 bases between. CDR3 length: 13 amino acids. Germline loops: CDR1 ENHRY, CDR2 SYGVKD. CDR3 DNA sequence: TGTGCCATCAGTGTGAGGTTACAAGAGACCCAGTACTTC. Its protein product is CAISVRLQETQYF.

This clone was detected once. The rearrangement joins TRBV5-4 to TRBJ2-7; TRBD2 matches 8 bases. J was trimmed by 7 bases and V by 4 bases; bases with no gene match: 13. The CDR3 runs to 15 residues. Germline V gene sequence: CDR1 SGHNT, CDR2 YYREEE (reference sequence). This CDR3 reads CASSRGGTDLGEQYF. The CDR3 DNA follows: TGTGCCAGCAGCCGCGGGGGGACCGACCTGGGGGAGCAGTACTTC.

The CDR3 loop is CATSRDHGGNEQFF. The CDR3 DNA reads TGTGCCACCAGCAGAGATCATGGGGGGAATGAGCAGTTCTTC. This chain uses TRBV15 with TRBJ2-1; weak D call: TRBD2 (6 bases). The CDR3 runs 14 residues. Per the germline V gene, CDR1 is LNHNV and CDR2 is YYDKDF (reference sequence). Deletions cut 0 bases from V and 7 bases from J, with 10 bases between.

V is TRBV5-4 and J is TRBJ1-2; D uncertain. V lost 0 bases and J 5 bases, leaving 14 bases between the germline ends. From germline, CDR1 is SGHNT and CDR2 YYREEE (reference sequence). The CDR3 covers 15 residues. CDR3: CASSLVGNRKYGYTF. The DNA for the CDR3 is TGTGCCAGCAGCTTGGTAGGAAATCGAAAGTATGGCTACACCTTC. Variable domain in full (rest from reference TRBV5-4 and TRBJ1-2): ETGVTQSPTHLIKTRGQQVTLRCSSQSGHNTVSWYQQALGQGPQFIFQYYREEENGRGNFPPRFSGLQFPNYSSELNVNALELDDSALYLCASSLVGNRKYGYTFGSGTRLTVV.

The chain combines TRBV30 with TRBJ2-1, with TRBD2 matching 10 bases. This CDR3 is 14 amino acids long. The germline V gene has CDR1 GTSNPN and CDR2 SVGIG (reference sequence). V was pared by 6 bases and J by 6 bases, with 8 bases of the junction left unmatched. CDR3 in DNA: TGTGCCTGTAACCCCGGGACTAGCGCCAATGAGCAGTTCTTC. Protein: CACNPGTSANEQFF.

This rearrangement joins TRBV5-4 to TRBJ1-2, with D perhaps TRBD1 (6 bases). Trimming took off 4 bases at V and 0 bases at J, with 10 bases between the two ends. CDR3 size: 14 residues. Germline CDR1 and CDR2: SGHNT and YYREEE (reference sequence). As DNA, the CDR3 is TGTGCCAGCAGCCCCACAGGGACTAACTATGGCTACACCTTC. Protein product: CASSPTGTNYGYTF.

This clone turned up a few times. The chain has TRBV15 and TRBJ2-2, with D perhaps matching TRBD2 (5 bases). The ends were cut back, 5 bases at V and 3 bases at J, with 7 bases in the middle. This CDR3 is built from 13 residues. The V gene's germline CDR1 is LNHNV and CDR2 YYDKDF (reference sequence). CDR3 in amino acids: CATSEGYTGELFF. The CDR3 DNA reads TGTGCCACCAGCGAGGGATACACCGGGGAGCTGTTTTTT.

V is TRBV25-1 and J is TRBJ2-7; no reliable D call. Germline-derived CDR1 and CDR2 are MGHDK and SYGVNS. Trimming removed 3 bases at V and 3 bases at J, with 6 bases between. The CDR3 has 12 residues. CDR3 residues: CASSETFYEQYF. The CDR3 DNA reads as TGTGCCAGCAGTGAGACTTTCTACGAGCAGTACTTC.

V is TRBV7-8 and J is TRBJ1-2, with a possible D match to TRBD1 (5 bases). CDR3 length: 13 amino acids. CDR1 and CDR2 from the germline V gene are SGHVS and FQNEAQ. Deletions cut 1 base from V and 8 bases from J, with 11 bases between. The CDR3 here is CASSLVSGAGYTF. The CDR3 bases are TGTGCCAGCAGCTTAGTATCTGGGGCCGGCTACACCTTC. The full variable domain, with the rest looked up from reference TRBV7-8 and TRBJ1-2, is GAGVSQSPRYKVAKRGQDVALRCDPISGHVSLFWYQQALGQGPEFLTYFQNEAQLDKSGLPSDRFFAERPEGSVSTLKIQRTQQEDSAVYLCASSLVSGAGYTFGSGTRLTVV.

A single count supports this clone. Written as DNA, the CDR3 is TGTGCCAGCAGGTCAGGAAGCGGGAGTTACAATGAGCAGTTCTTC. Translated: CASRSGSGSYNEQFF. V is TRBV5-4 and J is TRBJ2-1, with 8 bases that match TRBD2. After removal of 5 bases from V and 4 bases from J, the junction contained 8 bases not matched to a gene. The CDR3 is 15 amino acids. Germline V CDR1 and CDR2: SGHNT, YYREEE (reference sequence).

The chain joins TRBV5-4 to TRBJ2-2; 9 bases map to TRBD2. The length of the CDR3 is 14 residues. V shed 2 bases and J 5 bases; nucleotides not matched to a gene: 1. Germline lookup yields CDR1 SGHNT and CDR2 YYREEE (reference sequence). The CDR3 region is CASSFSGGTGELFF. The CDR3 DNA is TGTGCCAGCAGCTTTAGCGGGGGTACCGGGGAGCTGTTTTTT.

The rearrangement joins TRBV11-3 to TRBJ1-2; D remains unclear. Germline V CDR1 and CDR2: SGHNT, YENEEA. Trimming took off 0 bases at V and 4 bases at J, with 9 bases between the two ends. This CDR3 has 14 residues. The CDR3 sequence is CASSLETAPYGYTF. The CDR3 DNA reads TGTGCCAGCAGCTTAGAAACGGCCCCCTATGGCTACACCTTC.

J is TRBJ2-7 and V is TRBV2; D may match TRBD1 or TRBD2 (5 bases each). The germline V and J ends were trimmed by 1 base and 0 bases, with 28 bases remaining between them. Germline CDR1 and CDR2: SNHLY and FYNNEI. The CDR3 contains 21 residues. CDR3 in DNA: TGTGCCAGCAGTGAAGGCGTTTTATTTGGGACCCTAGGACCAATCTCCTACGAGCAGTACTTC. It encodes CASSEGVLFGTLGPISYEQYF.

This clone was observed a single time. V is TRBV5-1 and J is TRBJ2-3; maybe TRBD2 (7 bases). Germline loops: CDR1 SGHRS, CDR2 YFSETQ. This CDR3 is 16 amino acids long. V shed 2 bases and J shed 6 bases, with 19 bases lying between them. The CDR3 DNA reads TGCGCCAGCAGCTTTCAAACGGGGAGGGGGGCGGATACGCAGTATTTT. It specifies CASSFQTGRGADTQYF.

The gene calls are TRBV4-1 and TRBJ2-1; D gene uncertain. With 3 bases removed from V and 12 bases from J, the gap between germline ends came to 9 bases. There are 11 residues in the CDR3. CDR1 is MGHRA and CDR2 is YSYEKL in the germline V gene. The CDR3 loop reads CASSQSSRQFF. CDR3 in DNA: TGCGCCAGCAGCCAGAGCTCCCGGCAGTTCTTC.

This CDR3 reads CASSEGRTPDEQFF. The DNA of the CDR3 is TGTGCCAGCAGTGAAGGCCGCACGCCCGATGAGCAGTTCTTC. The chain employs TRBV2 and TRBJ2-1; D ambiguous. Trimming left V 1 base short and J 8 bases short, with 12 bases between. The CDR3 runs to 14 residues. Germline values: CDR1 SNHLY, CDR2 FYNNEI. Using reference TRBV2 and TRBJ2-1 for the parts outside the CDR3, the full variable domain is EPEVTQTPSHQVTQMGQEVILRCVPISNHLYFYWYRQILGQKVEFLVSFYNNEISEKSEIFDDQFSVERPDGSNFTLKIRSTKLEDSAMYFCASSEGRTPDEQFFGPGTRLTVL.

A few counts support this clone. This chain uses TRBV7-2 with TRBJ1-2; TRBD1 aligns across 7 bases. The V segment lost 5 bases and the J segment 4 bases; nucleotides outside the gene matches: 7. CDR1 SGHTA and CDR2 FQGNSA come from the germline V gene. The CDR3 is 14 residues long. The DNA of the CDR3 is TGTGCCAGCAGCCCTTCGACAGGGACCTATGGCTACACCTTC. It codes for CASSPSTGTYGYTF.

This sequence joins TRBV18 and TRBJ2-3; 8 bases are a match to TRBD1. With 3 bases clipped from V and 5 bases from J, the junction kept 13 bases outside the gene matches. The germline V gene has CDR1 KGHSH and CDR2 LQKENI. The CDR3 contains 17 residues. CDR3 region: CASSPQGGRGREDTQYF. DNA for the CDR3: TGTGCCAGCTCACCTCAGGGGGGCAGGGGGCGCGAAGATACGCAGTATTTT. Filled out from reference TRBV18 and TRBJ2-3, the complete variable domain reads NAGVMQNPRHLVRRRGQEARLRCSPMKGHSHVYWYRQLPEEGLKFMVYLQKENIIDESGMPKERFSAEFPKEGPSILRIQQVVRGDSAAYFCASSPQGGRGREDTQYFGPGTRLTVL.

The chain uses TRBV19 and TRBJ2-4; a possible D gene is TRBD1 (6 bases). V lost 4 bases, J lost 4 bases, and 11 bases lay in between. The CDR3 has 14 residues. Per germline, CDR1 LNHDA and CDR2 SQIVND (reference sequence). CDR3 sequence (DNA): TGTGCCAGTAGTACCGCTAGGGGGAAAAACATTCAGTACTTC. This codes for CASSTARGKNIQYF.

V is TRBV5-1 and J is TRBJ2-5; D assignment may be TRBD1 or TRBD2 (6 bases each). Looked up from germline, CDR1 is SGHRS and CDR2 is YFSETQ. The CDR3 runs to 14 residues. Trimming took 2 bases from V and 5 from J, leaving 13 bases between them. The CDR3 sequence: CASSLGGRTETQYF. The CDR3 nucleotides are TGCGCCAGCAGCTTAGGGGGGCGCACTGAGACCCAGTACTTC.

V and J are TRBV29-1 and TRBJ2-5; D not certain. This CDR3 has 16 residues. Germline values: CDR1 SQVTM, CDR2 ANQGSEA. Trimming cost V 6 bases and J 0 bases, with 20 bases left between them. The CDR3 nucleotides are TGCAGCGTCTCCGCTCGGCCGGCGTTGTACCAAGAGACCCAGTACTTC. Its translation is CSVSARPALYQETQYF. Full variable domain (missing parts from reference TRBV29-1 and TRBJ2-5): SAVISQKPSRDICQRGTSLTIQCQVDSQVTMMFWYRQQPGQSLTLIATANQGSEATYESGFVIDKFPISRPNLTFSTLTVSNMSPEDSSIYLCSVSARPALYQETQYFGPGTRLLVL.